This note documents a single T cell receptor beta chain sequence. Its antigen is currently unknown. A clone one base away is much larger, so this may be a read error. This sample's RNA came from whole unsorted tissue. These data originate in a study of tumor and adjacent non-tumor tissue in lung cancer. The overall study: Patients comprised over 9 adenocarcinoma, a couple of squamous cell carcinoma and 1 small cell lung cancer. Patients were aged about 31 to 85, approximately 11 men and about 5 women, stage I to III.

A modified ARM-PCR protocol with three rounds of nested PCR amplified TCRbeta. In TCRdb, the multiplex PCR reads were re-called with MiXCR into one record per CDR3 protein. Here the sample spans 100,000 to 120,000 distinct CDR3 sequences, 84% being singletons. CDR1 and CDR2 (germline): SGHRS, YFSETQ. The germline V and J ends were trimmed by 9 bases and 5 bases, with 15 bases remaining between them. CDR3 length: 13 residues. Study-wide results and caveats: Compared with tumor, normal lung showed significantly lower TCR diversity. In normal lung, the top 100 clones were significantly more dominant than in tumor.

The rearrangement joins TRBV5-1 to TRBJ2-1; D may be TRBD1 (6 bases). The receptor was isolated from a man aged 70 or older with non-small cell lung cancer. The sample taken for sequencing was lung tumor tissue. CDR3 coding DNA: TGCGCCACCAGACCGGACAGTAACAATGAGCAGTTCTTC. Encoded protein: CATRPDSNNEQFF.